This TCR beta chain was found in a study of PD-L1 blockade in urothelial cancer. Study at large: Prior chemotherapy in patients spanned 0 to 3 regimens.

Libraries were prepared by immunoSEQ multiplex PCR; TCRdb keeps only in-frame clonotypes and omits some of them. The sample lists 90,000 to 120,000 clones, approximately 90% occurring once. The source is an elderly woman with urothelial cancer. This specimen consisted of PBMCs, obtained around atezolizumab (anti-PD-L1) treatment.

In DNA, the CDR3 is TGCGCCAGCATACGGGAGTTTGGATCCTACAATGAGCAGTTCTTC. Encoded protein: CASIREFGSYNEQFF. The chain links TRBV10-2 to TRBJ2-1; a weak D match, TRBD2 (6 bases). V was cut by 7 bases and J by 1 base, with 14 bases left in between. Germline CDR1 and CDR2: WSHSY and SAAADI. CDR3 size: 15 residues.